This record concerns one T cell receptor (beta chain) sequence. PCR was performed a second time for about 6 to 12 cycles using a sample-barcoded 5' primer and a J-beta primer mix. Using its own MiXCR run on the 5' RACE reads, TCRdb lists one record per CDR3 protein. Of about 800,000 distinct CDR3 sequences listed, just under 25% are singletons. The sample originates from a study of blood T cells in healthy people across ages. Germline V gene data show CDR1 as SQVTM and CDR2 as ANQGSEA. CDR3 size: 14 residues. Losses at the gene ends were 3 bases for V and 2 bases for J; bases not matched to a gene: 6. This sample was also put to use in a study of T cells of mothers and their children.

The receptor was derived from a boy between 10 and 17 years old in good health. V is TRBV29-1 and J is TRBJ2-7; TRBD1 agrees at 8 bases. Sequencing was done on a sample of blood. This CDR3 is CSVDFRDRTYEQYF. The CDR3 DNA follows: TGCAGCGTTGATTTTCGGGACAGGACCTACGAGCAGTACTTC.